These 28 T cell receptor beta chains were all obtained from the same sample, sequenced in a study of CD8 T cells in Susac syndrome. Random hexamers served to reverse transcribe roughly 0.45 to 1 ug RNA. TCRdb re-derived calls from the immunoSEQ multiplex PCR reads in MiXCR, one entry per CDR3 protein. The sample shows about 150,000 distinct CDR3 sequences, 95% of them seen only once. Sequencing input: CD4+ T cells from PBMCs. All receptors come from a human donor with Susac syndrome.

The V and J genes are TRBV13 and TRBJ1-2, with no clear D. V was shortened by 1 base and J by 5 bases, with 14 bases between the two germline ends. In germline, CDR1 is PRHDT, CDR2 FYEKMQ (reference sequence). The CDR3 totals 15 residues. CDR3 nucleotide sequence: TGTGCCAGCAGCTTAGAGGGCCCACTTGGGTATGGCTACACCTTC. Translated: CASSLEGPLGYGYTF.

The chain recombines TRBV7-9 with TRBJ1-2; no reliable D call. The germline V and J ends were trimmed by 0 bases and 4 bases, with 9 bases remaining between them. The CDR3 consists of 14 residues. Per germline, CDR1 SEHNR and CDR2 FQNEAQ (reference sequence). The CDR3 sequence is CASSLAQTVYGYTF. The CDR3 DNA is TGTGCCAGCAGCTTAGCGCAAACAGTCTATGGCTACACCTTC.

This chain connects TRBV27 to TRBJ1-6; unclear D gene. This CDR3 has 16 amino acids. V shed 3 bases and J shed 3 bases, with 12 bases lying between them. Germline V gene data show CDR1 as MNHEY and CDR2 as SMNVEV (reference sequence). CDR3 residues: CASSLDPEGYNSPLHF. DNA for the CDR3: TGTGCCAGCAGTTTGGACCCCGAAGGCTATAATTCACCCCTCCACTTT.

The rearrangement links TRBV5-4 to TRBJ2-3; 9 bases are a match to TRBD1. This CDR3 is built from 14 residues. The J segment lost 5 bases and the V segment lost 3 bases, leaving 4 bases of the junction unmatched. Germline V lookup: CDR1 SGHNT, CDR2 YYREEE (reference sequence). This CDR3 is CASSWGQGIDTQYF. The CDR3 bases are TGTGCCAGCAGCTGGGGACAGGGCATAGATACGCAGTATTTT.

This clonotype was recorded once. The genes are TRBV2 and TRBJ1-4; D gene unclear. Germline V lookup: CDR1 SNHLY, CDR2 FYNNEI. Deletions cut 3 bases from V and 7 bases from J, with 12 bases between. This CDR3 is 14 amino acids long. The CDR3 nucleotides are TGTGCCAGCAGTGATCCGACCCCGTTTGAAAAACTGTTTTTT. This translates into CASSDPTPFEKLFF. Based on the CDR3 plus reference TRBV2 and TRBJ1-4, the full variable domain is EPEVTQTPSHQVTQMGQEVILRCVPISNHLYFYWYRQILGQKVEFLVSFYNNEISEKSEIFDDQFSVERPDGSNFTLKIRSTKLEDSAMYFCASSDPTPFEKLFFGSGTQLSVL.

J is TRBJ2-2 and V is TRBV9; the D is unclear. In germline, CDR1 is SGDLS, CDR2 YYNGEE. The CDR3 extends over 13 amino acids. V was shortened by 2 bases and J by 5 bases, with 7 bases between the two germline ends. For the CDR3, the DNA is TGTGCCAGCAGCGTTGACCCGACCGGGGAGCTGTTTTTT. Amino acid sequence: CASSVDPTGELFF.

This clonotype came up once. The CDR3 here is CASSLRATNEKLFF. CDR3 in DNA: TGTGCCAGCAGTTTAAGGGCAACTAATGAAAAACTGTTTTTT. This chain uses TRBV5-4 with TRBJ1-4; D is uncertain. V gave up 5 bases and J gave up 0 bases, with 8 bases separating them. This CDR3 is 14 amino acids long. CDR1 is SGHNT, CDR2 YYREEE, per germline (reference sequence).

The V gene is TRBV29-1, the J gene TRBJ2-7, with unresolved D. The V and J ends lost 4 bases and 3 bases respectively, with 10 bases between them. The CDR3 consists of 12 residues. Germline V gives CDR1 SQVTM, CDR2 ANQGSEA. The CDR3 here is CSVGNGIYEQYF. CDR3 DNA sequence: TGCAGCGTTGGTAACGGAATCTACGAGCAGTACTTC.

The chain is built from TRBV7-2 and TRBJ2-7; D unclear. Per germline, CDR1 SGHTA and CDR2 FQGNSA. V was pared by 0 bases and J by 3 bases, with 9 bases between. CDR3 length: 14 amino acids. The CDR3 DNA reads TGTGCCAGCAGCTTAGCGGAAGTCGGCTACGAGCAGTACTTC. It translates to CASSLAEVGYEQYF.

The genes are TRBV7-3 and TRBJ1-1; possibly TRBD1 for D (6 bases). Looked up from germline, CDR1 is SGHTA and CDR2 is FQGTGA. This CDR3 region has 13 residues. The germline V and J ends were trimmed by 4 bases and 10 bases, with 16 bases remaining between them. The CDR3 DNA sequence: TGTGCCAGCAGCTCTTTGCCCCGGGGGCGAGCTTTCTTT. Its translation is CASSSLPRGRAFF.

The chain links TRBV29-1 to TRBJ1-1; 8 bases map to TRBD1. The CDR3 length is 10 residues. Germline V lookup: CDR1 SQVTM, CDR2 ANQGSEA. The trim removed 4 bases at V and 8 bases at J, leaving 0 bases unmatched. The CDR3: CSVGTGEAFF. The CDR3, as DNA: TGCAGCGTTGGGACAGGGGAAGCTTTCTTT.

V usage is TRBV4-2 and J usage is TRBJ2-7; TRBD2 matches at 7 bases. This CDR3 is 16 amino acids long. Germline V gene lookup returns CDR1 LGHNA and CDR2 YNFKEQ. V lost 1 base, J lost 0 bases, and 6 bases stayed unmatched. CDR3 loop: CASSQGASGSSYEQYF. CDR3 DNA: TGTGCCAGCAGCCAAGGGGCTAGCGGAAGCTCCTACGAGCAGTACTTC.

This chain links TRBV12-3 or TRBV12-4 with TRBJ1-2; D is unresolved. V was shortened by 5 bases and J by 5 bases, with 15 bases between the two germline ends. The CDR3 totals 14 residues. CDR3 DNA: TGTGCCAGCAGTCGGACGGTACTTTCTTATGGCTACACCTTC. Amino acids: CASSRTVLSYGYTF.

The genes are TRBV29-1 and TRBJ1-1; D ambiguous. The CDR3 consists of 13 residues. Per germline, CDR1 SQVTM and CDR2 ANQGSEA. V was cut by 4 bases and J by 0 bases, with 9 bases left in between. The CDR3 loop reads CSVGVTLNTEAFF. The CDR3 DNA is TGCAGCGTTGGAGTTACCCTGAACACTGAAGCTTTCTTT.

The sample holds one count of this clonotype. CDR3 coding DNA: TGCAGCACAACCGGGACTAGAACAGATACGCAGTATTTT. The encoded protein is CSTTGTRTDTQYF. V usage is TRBV29-1 and J usage is TRBJ2-3, with TRBD2 matching over 8 bases. The germline V gene has CDR1 SQVTM and CDR2 ANQGSEA. J was trimmed by 3 bases and V by 8 bases; bases with no gene match: 7. The CDR3 contains 13 residues.

This clonotype was recorded only once. The chain has TRBV5-1 and TRBJ2-1; weak D call: TRBD2 (7 bases). Germline V lookup: CDR1 SGHRS, CDR2 YFSETQ. The CDR3 spans 12 residues. Trimming took off 4 bases at V and 9 bases at J, with 11 bases between the two ends. CDR3 DNA: TGCGCCAGCAGCGGGGGGGCTCGTGAGCAGTTCTTC. Amino acid sequence: CASSGGAREQFF.

The genes are TRBV10-3 and TRBJ1-5; no definite D call. Trimming took off 4 bases at V and 11 bases at J, with 15 bases between the two ends. CDR3 size: 13 residues. The V gene's germline CDR1 is ENHRY and CDR2 SYGVKD. The CDR3 protein is CAISADPEWAQHF. DNA of the CDR3: TGTGCCATCAGTGCGGACCCCGAATGGGCCCAGCATTTT.

The chain joins TRBV29-1 to TRBJ2-6; D is ambiguous. Germline V gene sequence: CDR1 SQVTM, CDR2 ANQGSEA. V shed 6 bases and J shed 3 bases, with 12 bases lying between them. This CDR3 is 14 amino acids long. CDR3 region: CSVSRLSGANVLTF. In DNA form, the CDR3 reads TGCAGCGTCAGCAGACTTAGTGGGGCCAACGTCCTGACTTTC.

The rearrangement links TRBV20-1 to TRBJ2-5; either TRBD1 or TRBD2 may supply D (5 bases each). Germline V CDR1 and CDR2: DFQATT, SNEGSKA (reference sequence). Trimming removed 6 bases at V and 3 bases at J, with 11 bases between. This CDR3 comprises 12 residues. The CDR3 DNA sequence: TGCAGTGCCCGAGGGGCTGAAGAGACCCAGTACTTC. Its translation: CSARGAEETQYF.

The chain employs TRBV6-1 and TRBJ1-1; D gene unclear. CDR3 length equals 16 residues. Germline assignment: CDR1 MNHNS and CDR2 SASEGT. The ends were cut back, 6 bases at V and 0 bases at J, with 17 bases in the middle. The DNA for the CDR3 is TGTGCCAGCAGGGATGACTTGGGAGGTTTGAACACTGAAGCTTTCTTT. Residues: CASRDDLGGLNTEAFF.

The chain has TRBV2 and TRBJ2-3, with a possible D match to TRBD2 (5 bases). V lost 6 bases and J 4 bases, leaving 5 bases between the germline ends. This CDR3 spans 11 amino acids. CDR1 and CDR2 from the germline V gene are SNHLY and FYNNEI. The CDR3: CASREADTQYF. CDR3 bases: TGTGCCAGCAGGGAGGCAGATACGCAGTATTTT.

The chain's CDR3 is CAIQNLYSNQPQHF. CDR3 bases: TGTGCCATCCAAAACCTTTATAGCAATCAGCCCCAGCATTTT. The chain combines TRBV6-6 with TRBJ1-5; the D is unclear. Per the germline V gene, CDR1 is MNHNY and CDR2 is SVGAGI (reference sequence). The CDR3 length is 14 residues. V was pared by 10 bases and J by 0 bases, with 13 bases between.

The chain couples TRBV12-3 or TRBV12-4 to TRBJ2-5, with D perhaps matching TRBD2 (5 bases). V was pared by 0 bases and J by 6 bases, with 14 bases between. The CDR3 covers 15 residues. CDR3 sequence: CASSLARGGRKTQYF. CDR3 DNA sequence: TGTGCCAGCAGTTTAGCGCGCGGAGGTCGGAAGACCCAGTACTTC.

The chain couples TRBV7-2 to TRBJ2-5; 7 positions match TRBD2. This CDR3 contains 14 residues. Germline CDR1 reads SGHTA; CDR2 reads FQGNSA. Trimming took 5 bases from V and 9 from J; bases not matched to a gene: 12. The CDR3 here is CASSPRGRSGAQYF. The DNA of the CDR3 is TGTGCCAGCAGCCCCCGCGGACGGAGCGGGGCCCAGTACTTC.

V usage is TRBV7-2 and J usage is TRBJ2-6, with D unclear. This CDR3 contains 11 residues. Germline lookup yields CDR1 SGHTA and CDR2 FQGNSA. CDR3 sequence: CASAGANVLTF. The CDR3, as DNA: TGTGCATCCGCTGGGGCCAACGTCCTGACTTTC.

The chain carries TRBV25-1 and TRBJ2-5; no clear D gene. The CDR3 has 13 amino acids. Trimming pared 6 bases from V and 4 bases from J, leaving 12 bases between. CDR1 MGHDK and CDR2 SYGVNS come from the germline V gene. In DNA, the CDR3 is TGTGCCAGCAGACCCCCCAGCCGAGAGACCCAGTACTTC. This encodes CASRPPSRETQYF.

This rearrangement joins TRBV2 to TRBJ1-6, with 10 positions matching TRBD1. CDR1 and CDR2 from the germline V gene are SNHLY and FYNNEI. The J segment lost 3 bases and the V segment lost 9 bases, leaving 5 bases of the junction unmatched. This CDR3 is 15 amino acids long. The CDR3 spells CASGQGVNYNSPLHF. The CDR3 nucleotides are TGTGCCAGTGGACAGGGGGTCAACTATAATTCACCCCTCCACTTT.

This chain joins TRBV7-9 and TRBJ2-5; weak D call: TRBD1 (6 bases). Germline V lookup: CDR1 SEHNR, CDR2 FQNEAQ (reference sequence). The V end was cut by 6 bases, the J end by 2 bases, with 13 bases between. The CDR3 spans 14 residues. The CDR3 DNA sequence: TGTGCCAGCAGTTTTTGGACAGATCAAGAGACCCAGTACTTC. Its protein product is CASSFWTDQETQYF.